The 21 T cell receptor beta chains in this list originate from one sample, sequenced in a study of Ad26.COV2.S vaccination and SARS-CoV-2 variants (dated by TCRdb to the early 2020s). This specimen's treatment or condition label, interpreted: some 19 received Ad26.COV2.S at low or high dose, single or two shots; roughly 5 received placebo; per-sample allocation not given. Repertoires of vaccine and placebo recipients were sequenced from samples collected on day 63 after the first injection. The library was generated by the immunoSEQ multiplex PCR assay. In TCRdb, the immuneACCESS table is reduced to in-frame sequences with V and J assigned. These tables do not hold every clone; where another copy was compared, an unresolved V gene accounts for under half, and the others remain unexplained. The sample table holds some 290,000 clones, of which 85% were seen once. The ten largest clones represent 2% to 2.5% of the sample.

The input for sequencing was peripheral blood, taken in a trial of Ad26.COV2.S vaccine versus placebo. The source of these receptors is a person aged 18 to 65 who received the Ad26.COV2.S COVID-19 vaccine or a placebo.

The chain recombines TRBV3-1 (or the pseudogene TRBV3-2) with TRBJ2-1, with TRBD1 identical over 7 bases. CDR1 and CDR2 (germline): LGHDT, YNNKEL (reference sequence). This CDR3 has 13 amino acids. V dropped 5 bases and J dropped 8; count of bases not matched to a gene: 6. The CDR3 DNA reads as TGTGCCAGCAGCTACAGGGGCGTGGATGAGCAGTTCTTC. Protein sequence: CASSYRGVDEQFF.

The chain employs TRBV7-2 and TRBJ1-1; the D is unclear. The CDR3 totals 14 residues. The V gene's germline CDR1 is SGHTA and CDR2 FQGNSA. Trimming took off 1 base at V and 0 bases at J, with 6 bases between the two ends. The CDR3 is CASSLVTVNTEAFF. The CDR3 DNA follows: TGTGCCAGCAGCTTAGTCACGGTGAACACTGAAGCTTTCTTT.

In nucleotides, the CDR3 is TGTGCCAGCAGTCGCCGGACAGGCGGTAGCTCCTACGAGCAGTACTTC. It yields the protein CASSRRTGGSSYEQYF. The rearrangement uses TRBV7-2 and TRBJ2-7; 7 bases align to TRBD1. V shed 6 bases and J 0 bases; nucleotides not matched to a gene: 11. The CDR3 has 16 residues. The germline V gene has CDR1 SGHTA and CDR2 FQGNSA.

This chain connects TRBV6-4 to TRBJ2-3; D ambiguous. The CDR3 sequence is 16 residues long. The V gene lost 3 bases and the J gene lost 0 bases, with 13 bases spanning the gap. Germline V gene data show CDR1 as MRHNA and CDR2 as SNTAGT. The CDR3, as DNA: TGTGCCAGCAGTGAGGGCGTATGGGGAAGCACAGATACGCAGTATTTT. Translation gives CASSEGVWGSTDTQYF.

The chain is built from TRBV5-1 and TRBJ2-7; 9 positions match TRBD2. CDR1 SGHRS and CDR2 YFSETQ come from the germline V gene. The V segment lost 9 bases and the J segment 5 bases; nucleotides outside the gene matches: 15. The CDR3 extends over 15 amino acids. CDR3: CATRRGGARSDEQYF. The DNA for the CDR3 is TGCGCCACCAGGCGGGGGGGCGCTCGGTCCGACGAGCAGTACTTC. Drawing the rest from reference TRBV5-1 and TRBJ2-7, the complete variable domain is KAGVTQTPRYLIKTRGQQVTLSCSPISGHRSVSWYQQTPGQGLQFLFEYFSETQRNKGNFPGRFSGRQFSNSRSEMNVSTLELGDSALYLCATRRGGARSDEQYFGPGTRLTVT.

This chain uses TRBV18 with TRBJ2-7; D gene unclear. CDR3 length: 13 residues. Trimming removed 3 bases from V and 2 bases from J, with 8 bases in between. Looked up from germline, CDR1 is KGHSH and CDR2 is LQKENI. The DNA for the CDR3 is TGTGCCAGCTCACCCCAGGAGACCTACGAGCAGTACTTC. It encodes CASSPQETYEQYF.

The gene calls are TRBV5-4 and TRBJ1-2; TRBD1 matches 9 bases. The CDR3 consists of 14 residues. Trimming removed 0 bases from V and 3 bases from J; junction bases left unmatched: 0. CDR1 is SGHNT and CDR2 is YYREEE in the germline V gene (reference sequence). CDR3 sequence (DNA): TGTGCCAGCAGCTTGGACAGGGGGCACTATGGCTACACCTTC. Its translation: CASSLDRGHYGYTF.

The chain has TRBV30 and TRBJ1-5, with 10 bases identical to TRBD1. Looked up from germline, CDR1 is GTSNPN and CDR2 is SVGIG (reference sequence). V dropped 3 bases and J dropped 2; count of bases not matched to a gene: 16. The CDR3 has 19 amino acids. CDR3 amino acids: CAWSPAGQGNIGGNQPQHF. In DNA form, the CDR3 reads TGTGCCTGGAGCCCCGCGGGACAGGGGAATATTGGTGGCAATCAGCCCCAGCATTTT.

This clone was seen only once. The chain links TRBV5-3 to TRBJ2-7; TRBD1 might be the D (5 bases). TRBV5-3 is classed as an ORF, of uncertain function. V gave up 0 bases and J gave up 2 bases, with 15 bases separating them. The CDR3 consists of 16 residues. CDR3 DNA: TGTGCCAGAAGCTTGGCTTTGGGCAGGGCGACCTACGAGCAGTACTTC. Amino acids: CARSLALGRATYEQYF.

The CDR3 is CASSLGGERHQETQYF. In DNA form, the CDR3 reads TGCGCCAGCAGCTTGGGGGGTGAGCGGCACCAAGAGACCCAGTACTTC. The chain combines TRBV5-1 with TRBJ2-5; TRBD2 is a possible D gene (5 bases). V was clipped by 0 bases and J by 0 bases, with 12 bases between them. The CDR3 is made up of 16 amino acids. Per germline, CDR1 SGHRS and CDR2 YFSETQ.

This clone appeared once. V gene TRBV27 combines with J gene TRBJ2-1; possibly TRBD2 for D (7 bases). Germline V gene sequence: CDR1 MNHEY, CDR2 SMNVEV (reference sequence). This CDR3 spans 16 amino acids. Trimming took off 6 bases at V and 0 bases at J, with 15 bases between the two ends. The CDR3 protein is CASRRSRGASYNEQFF. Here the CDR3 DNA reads TGTGCCAGCAGACGGAGTCGGGGGGCCTCCTACAATGAGCAGTTCTTC.

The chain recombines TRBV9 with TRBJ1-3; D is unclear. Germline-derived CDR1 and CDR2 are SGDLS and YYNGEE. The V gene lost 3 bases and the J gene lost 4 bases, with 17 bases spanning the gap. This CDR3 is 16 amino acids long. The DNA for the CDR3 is TGTGCCAGCAGCGCTAACCTGGGTACGGGGGGAAACACCATATATTTT. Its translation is CASSANLGTGGNTIYF. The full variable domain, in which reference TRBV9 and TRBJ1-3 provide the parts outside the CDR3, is DSGVTQTPKHLITATGQRVTLRCSPRSGDLSVYWYQQSLDQGLQFLIQYYNGEERAKGNILERFSAQQFPDLHSELNLSSLELGDSALYFCASSANLGTGGNTIYFGEGSWLTVV.

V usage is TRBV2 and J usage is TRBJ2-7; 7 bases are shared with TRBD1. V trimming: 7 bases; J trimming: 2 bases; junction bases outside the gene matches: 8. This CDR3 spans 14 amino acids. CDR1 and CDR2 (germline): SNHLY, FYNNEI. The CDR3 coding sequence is TGTGCCAGCAAGTCAGGGACAGCTACCTACGAGCAGTACTTC. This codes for CASKSGTATYEQYF.

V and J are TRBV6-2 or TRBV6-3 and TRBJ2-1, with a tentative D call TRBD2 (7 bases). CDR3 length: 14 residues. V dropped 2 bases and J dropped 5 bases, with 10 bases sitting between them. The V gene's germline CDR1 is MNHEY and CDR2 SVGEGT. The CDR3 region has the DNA TGTGCCAGCAGTTACCGCGGGGGCCACAATGAGCAGTTCTTC. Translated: CASSYRGGHNEQFF.

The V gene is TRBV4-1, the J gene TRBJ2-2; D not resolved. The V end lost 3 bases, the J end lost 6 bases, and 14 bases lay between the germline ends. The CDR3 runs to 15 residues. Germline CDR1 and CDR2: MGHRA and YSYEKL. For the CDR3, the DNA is TGCGCCAGCAGCCACGGAAAGGGTCCGTCCGGGGAGCTGTTTTTT. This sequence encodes CASSHGKGPSGELFF.

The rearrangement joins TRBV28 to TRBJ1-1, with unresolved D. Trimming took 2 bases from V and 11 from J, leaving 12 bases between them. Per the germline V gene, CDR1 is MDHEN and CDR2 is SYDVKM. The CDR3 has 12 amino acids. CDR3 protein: CASSLKGGVAFF. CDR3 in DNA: TGTGCCAGCAGTTTAAAAGGCGGTGTTGCTTTCTTT.

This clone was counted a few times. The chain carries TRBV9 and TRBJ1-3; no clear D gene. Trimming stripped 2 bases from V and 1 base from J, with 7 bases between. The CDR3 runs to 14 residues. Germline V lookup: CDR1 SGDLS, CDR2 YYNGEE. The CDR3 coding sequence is TGTGCCAGCAGCGTCAGGACGTCTGGAAACACCATATATTTT. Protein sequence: CASSVRTSGNTIYF.

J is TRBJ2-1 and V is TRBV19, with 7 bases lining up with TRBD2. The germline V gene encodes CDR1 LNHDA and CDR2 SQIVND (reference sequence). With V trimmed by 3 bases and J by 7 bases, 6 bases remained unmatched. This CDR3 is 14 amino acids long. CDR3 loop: CASSIWGGPNEQFF. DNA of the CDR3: TGTGCCAGTAGTATTTGGGGAGGGCCAAATGAGCAGTTCTTC.

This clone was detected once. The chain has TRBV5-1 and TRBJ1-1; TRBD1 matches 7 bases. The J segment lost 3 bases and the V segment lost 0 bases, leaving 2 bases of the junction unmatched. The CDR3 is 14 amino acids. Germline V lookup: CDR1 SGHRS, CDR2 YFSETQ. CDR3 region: CASSLAGTDTEAFF. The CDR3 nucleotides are TGCGCCAGCAGCTTGGCGGGGACAGACACTGAAGCTTTCTTT.

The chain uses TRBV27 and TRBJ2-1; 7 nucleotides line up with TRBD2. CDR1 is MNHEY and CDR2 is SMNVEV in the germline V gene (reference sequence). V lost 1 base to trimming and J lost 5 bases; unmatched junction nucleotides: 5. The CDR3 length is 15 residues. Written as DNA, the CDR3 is TGTGCCAGCAGTTTATTGGGGGGGGGAAACAATGAGCAGTTCTTC. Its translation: CASSLLGGGNNEQFF.

CDR3 sequence reads: CASSIAPEPGTIVYTNAYEQYF. The CDR3 region has the DNA TGTGCCAGTAGTATAGCCCCCGAACCCGGGACTATAGTCTATACGAACGCCTACGAGCAGTACTTC. The chain employs TRBV19 and TRBJ2-7; 7 bases are a match to TRBD2. There are 22 residues in the CDR3. Germline CDR1 reads LNHDA; CDR2 reads SQIVND (reference sequence). The V gene end was trimmed by 1 base and the J gene end by 2 bases; junction bases not matched to a gene: 26.